The 10 T cell receptor beta chains listed next were all sequenced from one sample in a study of Graves' ophthalmopathy and Graves' hyperthyroidism. Amplification from RNA transcripts yielded the TCR beta CDR3 regions. The library came from an HTBI-primed first-round RT-PCR and a second-round multiplex PCR. TCRdb analysed the multiplex PCR reads with MiXCR anew, one entry per CDR3 protein. The table lists hundreds of thousands of distinct CDR3 sequences, 20% to 25% of them singletons, with roughly 6.9% in the top ten. What was sequenced was peripheral blood. Receptor source: a woman under 30 with stable Graves' hyperthyroidism. Some clones in this sample may be carry-over from other donors' samples.

This clonotype was counted many times. The chain links TRBV6-5 to TRBJ2-5; D is tentatively TRBD1 or TRBD2 (5 bases each). Germline V lookup: CDR1 MNHEY, CDR2 SVGAGI. The V gene lost 5 bases and the J gene lost 4 bases, with 14 bases spanning the gap. This CDR3 is built from 14 residues. CDR3 protein: CASSNGALGETQYF. The CDR3 nucleotides are TGTGCCAGCAGTAACGGGGCCTTGGGAGAGACCCAGTACTTC.

This clonotype turned up a few times. This sequence joins TRBV4-1 and TRBJ1-2; no reliable D call. Per the germline V gene, CDR1 is MGHRA and CDR2 is YSYEKL. Trimming took off 0 bases at V and 3 bases at J, with 14 bases between the two ends. CDR3 length: 16 amino acids. For the CDR3, the DNA is TGCGCCAGCAGCCAAGAAACAGCCCGTTTTGACTATGGCTACACCTTC. This encodes CASSQETARFDYGYTF.

Many counts were recorded for this clonotype. The rearrangement links TRBV6-5 to TRBJ1-2; D gene unclear. The CDR3 spans 16 residues. Trimming removed 0 bases at V and 0 bases at J, with 11 bases between. The V gene's germline CDR1 is MNHEY and CDR2 SVGAGI. The CDR3 reads CASSYSGSLANYGYTF. Here the CDR3 DNA reads TGTGCCAGCAGTTACTCCGGTTCCTTAGCTAACTATGGCTACACCTTC.

This clonotype was picked up many times. V gene TRBV20-1 combines with J gene TRBJ1-5, with D maybe TRBD1 (6 bases). The germline gives CDR1 DFQATT, CDR2 SNEGSKA (reference sequence). The CDR3 loop spans 16 amino acids. V dropped 0 bases and J dropped 1 base, with 13 bases sitting between them. CDR3 coding DNA: TGCAGTGCTAGAGAAACGGACAGACACAGCAATCAGCCCCAGCATTTT. Protein sequence: CSARETDRHSNQPQHF.

In this sample, this clonotype turned up many times. V is TRBV2 and J is TRBJ1-5; 7 bases map to TRBD1. Germline V gives CDR1 SNHLY, CDR2 FYNNEI. The CDR3 runs to 15 residues. The V segment lost 6 bases and the J segment 3 bases; nucleotides outside the gene matches: 8. The CDR3 protein is CASSSTGDFNQPQHF. The CDR3 DNA reads as TGTGCCAGCAGCAGTACAGGGGATTTCAATCAGCCCCAGCATTTT.

This clonotype was counted at least ten times. The chain uses TRBV12-3 or TRBV12-4 and TRBJ2-7, with 7 bases identical to TRBD1. The CDR3 is 14 residues long. The J segment lost 3 bases and the V segment lost 6 bases, leaving 8 bases of the junction unmatched. The CDR3 region has the DNA TGTGCCAGCAGAAGACAGGGAAGAAACTACGAGCAGTACTTC. Its protein product is CASRRQGRNYEQYF.

This CDR3 is CASSWTSGSNYEQYF. The CDR3 nucleotides are TGTGCCAGTAGTTGGACTAGCGGGAGCAACTACGAGCAGTACTTC. The genes are TRBV19 and TRBJ2-7; 13 bases align to TRBD2. This CDR3 comprises 15 residues. Unmatched junction bases numbered 4, after V lost 5 bases and J lost 3 bases. Germline assignment: CDR1 LNHDA and CDR2 SQIVND (reference sequence).

In this sample, this clonotype turned up a few times. This chain uses TRBV28 with TRBJ2-7, with D perhaps TRBD2 (5 bases). The CDR3 has 18 residues. Trimming removed 5 bases from V and 0 bases from J, with 23 bases in between. Germline V lookup: CDR1 MDHEN, CDR2 SYDVKM. CDR3: CASSPPRRWARLSYEQYF. The CDR3 DNA follows: TGTGCCAGCAGTCCCCCCAGGAGGTGGGCTAGGCTCTCCTACGAGCAGTACTTC.

Remarks on this clonotype: A much larger clone lies a single base off, so this may be a read error. The genes are TRBV6-1 and TRBJ2-5, with a tentative D call TRBD2 (6 bases). Germline V gene sequence: CDR1 MNHNS, CDR2 SASEGT. There are 13 residues in the CDR3. DNA for the CDR3: TGTGCCAGCAATCGGGACTCTCCGGAGACCAAGTACTTC. This sequence encodes CASNRDSPETKYF.

This clonotype was found many times. The rearrangement links TRBV4-2 to TRBJ2-7; D may match TRBD1 or TRBD2 (6 bases each). Trimming left V 0 bases short and J 0 bases short, with 12 bases between. Per the germline V gene, CDR1 is LGHNA and CDR2 is YNFKEQ. The CDR3 is 16 residues long. CDR3 DNA sequence: TGTGCCAGCAGCCAAGAAGGTGAGGGGGGCTCCTACGAGCAGTACTTC. Amino acid sequence: CASSQEGEGGSYEQYF.